This T cell receptor (beta chain) was profiled in a study of PD-1 blockade in classical Hodgkin lymphoma. Clones were read by immunoSEQ multiplex PCR, and TCRdb kept only the in-frame ones, dropping some. Of some 150,000 clones in the sample, 78% were seen once. Regarding this clone: Antigen: not known.

All trial patients relapsed after autologous stem cell transplantation. Under best response, outcomes were complete response, partial response or progressive disease. The length of the CDR3 is 15 residues. Germline V CDR1 and CDR2: SGHAT, FQNNGV. The trim removed 2 bases at V and 1 base at J, leaving 4 bases unmatched. Study observations and caveats: Newly diagnosed patients reportedly trailed healthy donors in baseline TCR diversity. It was CD4+ TCR diversity, not CD8+, that rose significantly by C4D1. Patients starting nivolumab less than 1 year after ASCT had lower diversity and were excluded from later analyses.

The sequence derives from a human donor with classical Hodgkin lymphoma. The rearrangement joins TRBV11-2 to TRBJ2-5; 7 nucleotides line up with TRBD1. The source was peripheral blood mononuclear cells (PBMCs), collected before the second cycle of nivolumab. The DNA of the CDR3 is TGTGCCAGCAGCTTAAGGGGGACAGCCCAAGAGACCCAGTACTTC. Translating it yields CASSLRGTAQETQYF.